This is a list of T cell receptor beta chains from one sample in a study of shared clonotypes between healthy human individuals. The method was immunoSEQ multiplex PCR; TCRdb's version includes in-frame clones alone and lacks a portion of them. The table has about 1 million clones, around 76% seen once. Sequencing was done on a sample of memory CD4+ T cells sorted from blood. These receptors were obtained from a man between 18 and 35 years old in good health. Both conserved end residues are part of each CDR3. Fields, in order: clone size, V gene, J gene, D gene, CDR3 protein, CDR3 DNA. D genes are given only for firm matches. Clone size is given for some rows only: seen once, a few or many times, or a class if the clone is expanded.

size: .
V: TRBV2
J: TRBJ2-5
D: TRBD1
CDR3: CASRAGTGEETQYF
DNA: TGTGCCAGCAGGGCCGGGACAGGCGAAGAGACCCAGTACTTC

size: .
V: TRBV5-6
J: TRBJ1-2
D: TRBD1
CDR3: CASSLEPRAGTVFGYTF
DNA: TGTGCCAGCAGCTTGGAGCCTAGAGCCGGGACAGTTTTTGGCTACACCTTC

size: .
V: TRBV2
J: TRBJ2-2
D: .
CDR3: CASRAGRQGNTGELFF
DNA: TGTGCCAGCAGAGCCGGGAGACAGGGGAACACCGGGGAGCTGTTTTTT

size: .
V: TRBV6-6
J: TRBJ2-3
D: TRBD2
CDR3: CALRGGQDTQYF
DNA: TGTGCTCTGCGGGGGGGGCAAGATACGCAGTATTTT

size: .
V: TRBV7-2
J: TRBJ2-7
D: .
CDR3: CASSLIATTIYEQYF
DNA: TGTGCCAGCAGCTTAATTGCGACTACTATCTACGAGCAGTACTTC

size: once
V: TRBV7-2
J: TRBJ1-1
D: .
CDR3: CASSLGPGRTYEAFF
DNA: TGTGCCAGCAGCTTAGGACCGGGCCGGACATATGAAGCTTTCTTT

size: .
V: TRBV6-1
J: TRBJ1-3
D: .
CDR3: CASSEGLVPLTFSGNTIYF
DNA: TGTGCCAGCAGTGAAGGTCTAGTACCATTGACCTTCTCTGGAAACACCATATATTTT

size: .
V: TRBV7-2
J: TRBJ2-7
D: .
CDR3: CASSSKGGGYSYEQYF
DNA: TGTGCCAGCAGCTCCAAAGGAGGGGGGTACAGCTACGAGCAGTACTTC

size: once
V: TRBV14
J: TRBJ1-4
D: .
CDR3: CASSQWGTSTNEKLFF
DNA: TGTGCCAGCAGCCAATGGGGGACATCAACTAATGAAAAACTGTTTTTT

size: .
V: TRBV7-9
J: TRBJ2-1
D: TRBD2
CDR3: CASSRLAGGENEQFF
DNA: TGTGCCAGCAGTCGACTAGCGGGAGGGGAAAATGAGCAGTTCTTC

size: .
V: TRBV28
J: TRBJ2-2
D: .
CDR3: CASSNEGMLGGPYTGELFF
DNA: TGTGCCAGCAGTAATGAAGGGATGTTAGGGGGGCCTTACACCGGGGAGCTGTTTTTT

size: few
V: TRBV5-1
J: TRBJ2-7
D: TRBD2
CDR3: CASSLGGTSGRAPYEQYF
DNA: TGCGCCAGCAGCTTGGGTGGGACTAGCGGGAGGGCCCCCTACGAGCAGTACTTC

size: once
V: TRBV6-1
J: TRBJ1-1
D: .
CDR3: CASDSGAGTEAFF
DNA: TGTGCCAGCGATTCGGGGGCGGGAACTGAAGCTTTCTTT

size: once
V: TRBV19
J: TRBJ2-1
D: TRBD2
CDR3: CASSRAGAIDEQFF
DNA: TGTGCCAGTAGTAGAGCGGGAGCTATCGATGAGCAGTTCTTC

size: many
V: TRBV2
J: TRBJ1-1
D: TRBD1
CDR3: CASRTGGIGAFF
DNA: TGTGCCAGTAGAACAGGGGGCATAGGAGCTTTCTTT

size: few
V: TRBV5-6
J: TRBJ1-5
D: .
CDR3: CASSLNGLSNQPQHF
DNA: TGTGCCAGCAGCTTAAACGGACTGAGCAATCAGCCCCAGCATTTT

size: .
V: TRBV18
J: TRBJ2-5
D: TRBD1
CDR3: CASSPNQGAGETQYF
DNA: TGTGCCAGCTCACCTAATCAGGGGGCTGGGGAGACCCAGTACTTC

size: .
V: TRBV18
J: TRBJ1-6
D: .
CDR3: CASSQQDDSPLHF
DNA: TGTGCCAGCTCACAACAGGATGATTCACCCCTCCACTTT

size: .
V: TRBV19
J: TRBJ2-6
D: .
CDR3: CASSRQISGANVLTF
DNA: TGTGCCAGTAGTCGACAGATCTCTGGGGCCAACGTCCTGACTTTC

size: .
V: TRBV19
J: TRBJ2-1
D: TRBD2
CDR3: CAAGGNEQFF
DNA: TGTGCCGCGGGAGGCAATGAGCAGTTCTTC

size: few
V: TRBV27
J: TRBJ1-2
D: .
CDR3: CASSLYGGTNYGYTF
DNA: TGTGCCAGCAGTTTATATGGCGGGACGAACTATGGCTACACCTTC

size: .
V: TRBV19
J: TRBJ1-5
D: .
CDR3: CATPHRAYSNQPQHF
DNA: TGTGCCACCCCTCACAGGGCCTATAGCAATCAGCCCCAGCATTTT

size: .
V: TRBV7-8
J: TRBJ2-6
D: TRBD2
CDR3: CASSLSGGFSSGANVLTF
DNA: TGTGCCAGCAGCTTGAGCGGGGGCTTCTCCTCTGGGGCCAACGTCCTGACTTTC

size: .
V: TRBV5-6
J: TRBJ2-2
D: .
CDR3: CASSFGGRNTGELFF
DNA: TGTGCCAGCAGCTTTGGGGGGCGGAACACCGGGGAGCTGTTTTTT

size: .
V: TRBV10-3
J: TRBJ2-7
D: TRBD1
CDR3: CAISETVQGNEQYF
DNA: TGTGCCATCAGTGAGACTGTACAGGGGAACGAGCAGTACTTC

size: .
V: TRBV6-5
J: TRBJ2-1
D: .
CDR3: CASSYSGGVGYEQFF
DNA: TGTGCCAGCAGTTACTCGGGGGGCGTCGGATATGAGCAGTTCTTC

size: once
V: TRBV11-2
J: TRBJ1-1
D: TRBD1
CDR3: CASSPGGGGNTEAFF
DNA: TGTGCCAGCAGCCCAGGGGGCGGGGGAAACACTGAAGCTTTCTTT

size: .
V: TRBV5-1
J: TRBJ2-1
D: .
CDR3: CASSLGQNYNEQFF
DNA: TGCGCCAGCAGCTTAGGACAGAACTACAATGAGCAGTTCTTC

size: .
V: TRBV13
J: TRBJ2-6
D: TRBD2
CDR3: CASSPGGRYGANVLTF
DNA: TGTGCCAGCAGCCCGGGAGGTCGTTATGGGGCCAACGTCCTGACTTTC

size: once
V: TRBV14
J: TRBJ2-1
D: .
CDR3: CASSPHRLGFQFF
DNA: TGTGCCAGCAGCCCCCACCGACTTGGATTTCAGTTCTTC

size: .
V: TRBV7-9
J: TRBJ2-1
D: TRBD2
CDR3: CASSFSGREGEQFF
DNA: TGTGCCAGCAGCTTTAGCGGGAGGGAGGGGGAGCAGTTCTTC

size: .
V: TRBV10-3
J: TRBJ2-1
D: TRBD2
CDR3: CAISRGSGLDQGQFF
DNA: TGTGCCATCAGCCGCGGGAGCGGACTAGATCAAGGGCAGTTCTTC

size: many
V: TRBV29-1
J: TRBJ2-1
D: .
CDR3: CSVSRDTHEVNEQFF
DNA: TGCAGCGTCTCCCGGGACACCCACGAAGTCAATGAGCAGTTCTTC

size: once
V: TRBV10-1
J: TRBJ2-1
D: .
CDR3: CASSESGNRYNEQFF
DNA: TGCGCCAGCAGTGAGTCTGGGAACCGCTACAATGAGCAGTTCTTC

size: .
V: TRBV6-6
J: TRBJ1-3
D: .
CDR3: CASSPQAGSGNTIYF
DNA: TGTGCCAGCAGTCCCCAGGCGGGCTCTGGAAACACCATATATTTT

size: .
V: TRBV7-2
J: TRBJ1-2
D: TRBD1
CDR3: CASARQGENYGYTF
DNA: TGTGCCAGCGCTCGACAGGGGGAGAACTATGGCTACACCTTC

size: .
V: TRBV15
J: TRBJ1-5
D: .
CDR3: CATSPRRAAGGVQPQHF
DNA: TGTGCCACCAGCCCCCGGAGGGCAGCAGGCGGGGTTCAGCCCCAGCATTTT

size: .
V: TRBV7-8
J: TRBJ1-2
D: TRBD1
CDR3: CASSLTGTGANYGYTF
DNA: TGTGCCAGCAGCTTAACCGGGACAGGAGCTAACTATGGCTACACCTTC

size: many
V: TRBV6-5
J: TRBJ1-5
D: TRBD1
CDR3: CASSPGQGLYQPQHF
DNA: TGTGCCAGCAGCCCCGGACAGGGGCTCTATCAGCCCCAGCATTTT

size: .
V: TRBV15
J: TRBJ2-1
D: TRBD2
CDR3: CATSGVSVAGYYNEQFF
DNA: TGTGCCACCAGCGGCGTTTCGGTAGCGGGCTACTACAATGAGCAGTTCTTC

size: .
V: TRBV5-4
J: TRBJ1-1
D: TRBD1
CDR3: CASSIRQGASNTEAFF
DNA: TGTGCCAGCAGCATCCGACAGGGCGCTTCGAACACTGAAGCTTTCTTT

size: .
V: TRBV7-9
J: TRBJ2-3
D: TRBD2
CDR3: CASSLTSGGPSSTDTQYF
DNA: TGTGCCAGCAGCTTAACCAGCGGGGGGCCCTCTAGCACAGATACGCAGTATTTT

size: .
V: TRBV6-6
J: TRBJ1-3
D: TRBD1
CDR3: CASSWTGESSGNTIYF
DNA: TGTGCCAGCAGTTGGACAGGGGAAAGCTCTGGAAACACCATATATTTT

size: many
V: TRBV5-6
J: TRBJ1-1
D: .
CDR3: CASKTENTEAFF
DNA: TGTGCCAGCAAGACGGAGAACACTGAAGCTTTCTTT

size: many
V: TRBV11-2
J: TRBJ2-1
D: TRBD1
CDR3: CASSLGDRAYNEQFF
DNA: TGTGCCAGCAGCTTAGGGGACAGGGCTTACAATGAGCAGTTCTTC

size: .
V: TRBV19
J: TRBJ1-1
D: .
CDR3: CASSIGQMNTEAFF
DNA: TGTGCCAGTAGTATAGGCCAGATGAACACTGAAGCTTTCTTT

size: .
V: TRBV10-3
J: TRBJ1-1
D: TRBD1
CDR3: CAISEGGQLNTEAFF
DNA: TGTGCCATCAGCGAGGGGGGACAGTTGAACACTGAAGCTTTCTTT

size: .
V: TRBV10-3
J: TRBJ2-3
D: .
CDR3: CAISVLELDTQYF
DNA: TGTGCCATCAGTGTCTTGGAACTAGATACGCAGTATTTT